A selection of T cell receptor beta chains follows, all from one sample in a study of PD-1 blockade in classical Hodgkin lymphoma. Assay used: immunoSEQ multiplex PCR; TCRdb lists only in-frame clones, some missing. The sample lists about 36,000 clones; 69% were seen once. The sample here was peripheral blood mononuclear cells (PBMCs), taken before the second cycle of nivolumab. The receptors were gathered from a human donor with classical Hodgkin lymphoma. The CDR3 runs from the conserved cysteine through the conserved F or W. The order of the fields is J gene, D gene, clone size, CDR3 length, V gene, CDR3 protein, CDR3 DNA. A D gene is named only where the DNA matches it firmly. The listing skips clone size in some rows; elsewhere it reads once, few, many or a size class.

>TRBJ2-7|TRBD1|-|14|TRBV18
CASSGGTGSREQYF
TGTGCCAGCTCAGGCGGGACAGGGTCGAGGGAGCAGTACTTC
>TRBJ2-2|TRBD1|-|17|TRBV5-4
CASSLELGQGSTGELFF
TGTGCCAGCAGCTTGGAACTGGGACAGGGCTCCACCGGGGAGCTGTTTTTT
>TRBJ2-3|TRBD1|-|18|TRBV5-1
CASSLARAGGYLTDTQYF
TGCGCCAGCAGCTTGGCCCGGGCAGGGGGCTACCTCACAGATACGCAGTATTTT
>TRBJ1-5|TRBD1|-|15|TRBV5-8
CASSLQTGGGQPQHF
TGTGCCAGCAGCTTGCAGACAGGGGGTGGACAGCCCCAGCATTTT
>TRBJ2-1|TRBD1|few|17|TRBV27
CASRQGVLPLPYNEQFF
TGTGCCAGCAGACAGGGGGTTTTACCCCTCCCCTACAATGAGCAGTTCTTC
>TRBJ2-7|-|-|14|TRBV7-2
CASSLGGASYEQYF
TGTGCCAGCAGCTTAGGAGGGGCTTCCTACGAGCAGTACTTC
>TRBJ2-5|-|few|13|TRBV5-5
CASSQQVDETQYF
TGTGCCAGCAGCCAACAGGTGGACGAGACCCAGTACTTC
>TRBJ2-7|-|few|13|TRBV5-8
CASSFDTDYEQYF
TGTGCCAGCAGCTTTGATACAGACTACGAGCAGTACTTC
>TRBJ2-7|-|-|15|TRBV28
CASSLVYKAGYEQYF
TGTGCCAGCAGTTTAGTATACAAGGCGGGCTACGAGCAGTACTTC
>TRBJ2-1|TRBD2|-|17|TRBV5-1
CASSLGASGSSYNEQFF
TGCGCCAGCAGCTTGGGGGCTAGCGGGAGCTCCTACAATGAGCAGTTCTTC
>TRBJ1-2|TRBD1|-|13|TRBV5-4
CASSLGQGRGYTF
TGTGCCAGCAGCTTGGGACAGGGTCGGGGCTACACCTTC
>TRBJ1-6|-|-|13|TRBV18
CASSPSRGSPLHF
TGTGCCAGCTCACCTTCCCGGGGTTCACCCCTCCACTTT
>TRBJ2-7|-|-|15|TRBV5-1
CASSLAARGPYEQYF
TGCGCCAGCAGCTTGGCCGCCAGGGGACCCTACGAGCAGTACTTC
>TRBJ1-5|-|-|14|TRBV28
CASSFHRPGQPQHF
TGTGCCAGCAGTTTTCACCGCCCCGGTCAGCCCCAGCATTTT
>TRBJ2-1|TRBD2|-|15|TRBV5-1
CASWLPGGPYNEQFF
TGCGCCAGCTGGCTTCCGGGGGGTCCATACAATGAGCAGTTCTTC
>TRBJ1-5|-|few|15|TRBV4-2
CASSQDLLPNQPQHF
TGTGCCAGCAGCCAAGATCTGTTGCCGAATCAGCCCCAGCATTTT
>TRBJ2-1|TRBD1|once|15|TRBV5-1
CASSRQGADYNEQFF
TGCGCCAGCAGTCGACAGGGGGCCGACTACAATGAGCAGTTCTTC
>TRBJ2-1|TRBD2|-|13|TRBV7-2
CASSPRSGGRVFF
TGTGCCAGCAGCCCTAGAAGCGGGGGGCGGGTTTTCTTC
>TRBJ1-2|-|-|12|TRBV28
CASSPTYIGYTF
TGTGCCAGCAGTCCTACATACATTGGCTACACCTTC
>TRBJ1-5|-|-|16|TRBV19
CASSIVGDLTNQPQHF
TGTGCCAGTAGTATAGTTGGAGATCTGACTAATCAGCCCCAGCATTTT
>TRBJ1-1|-|-|15|TRBV4-3
CASSQVEGGFTEAFF
TGCGCCAGCAGCCAAGTGGAGGGGGGTTTCACTGAAGCTTTCTTT
>TRBJ1-5|-|-|13|TRBV6-5
CASSGGGRQPQHF
TGTGCCAGCAGTGGGGGGGGGCGTCAGCCCCAGCATTTT
>TRBJ1-2|-|-|14|TRBV7-2
CASSLTGGDYGYTF
TGTGCCAGCAGCTTGACGGGCGGTGACTATGGCTACACCTTC
>TRBJ1-2|-|large|15|TRBV5-6
CASSLESNGYYGYTF
TGTGCCAGCAGCTTGGAAAGTAACGGCTACTATGGCTACACCTTC
>TRBJ2-7|-|few|12|TRBV6-1
CASSEIVTGLDF
TGTGCCAGCAGTGAAATAGTTACCGGGTTAGACTTC
>TRBJ1-1|-|-|15|TRBV21-1
CAPLWARGVNTEAFF
TGTGCCCCGCTATGGGCCAGGGGAGTGAACACTGAAGCTTTCTTT
>TRBJ2-6|TRBD2|few|14|TRBV28
CATAGGTGANVLTF
TGTGCCACAGCGGGAGGGACTGGGGCCAACGTCCTGACTTTC
>TRBJ2-1|-|-|15|TRBV7-9
CASRFTGTTYNEQFF
TGTGCCAGCAGGTTCACCGGCACTACCTACAATGAGCAGTTCTTC
>TRBJ2-7|TRBD1|-|15|TRBV6-1
CASSQEGTGSNEQYF
TGTGCCAGCAGTCAAGAGGGGACAGGGAGCAACGAGCAGTACTTC